These T cell receptor beta chains were read from a single sample in a study of T cells in Graves' hyperthyroidism and ophthalmopathy. TCRdb redid the calling of the multiplex PCR reads with MiXCR, one entry per CDR3 protein. The profile covers 360,000 or so distinct CDR3 sequences, with roughly 19% appearing a single time and around 4% taken by the ten largest. The sample comprised blood. Receptor source: a woman between 18 and 29 years old with Graves' hyperthyroidism. CDR3s leave out the opening cysteine and the closing phenylalanine or tryptophan. Some rows mark clone size as missing; the rest say once, few, many or name a class of expanded clone.

ASSRGGQGDYGYT,TRBV4-2,many
AWSVIWDLLQPNTGELF,TRBV30,many
VLRYRANTEAF,TRBV30,many
ASLRLAGYEQY,TRBV6-1,many
ASSYSGAIISRQY,TRBV6-5,many
ASSKGTGNQPYEQY,TRBV6-1,-
ASSTSPLTEAF,TRBV6-5,many
ASSRARGPETQY,TRBV19,few
ASSLAGWGNQPQH,TRBV5-1,-
ASSYGDRGHSYEQY,TRBV6-5,many
ASTSTDRVSPLH,TRBV2,-
ASSTGRVSSYNSPLH,TRBV5-1,few
ASSAPGHTYYEQY,TRBV27,-
ASSFGGQGTEAF,TRBV7-2,many
ASRTGGETEAF,TRBV5-1,many
ASSLRGSGQPQH,TRBV12-3/TRBV12-4,many
ATLVTGELF,TRBV10-3,many
ASSRDSLPQH,TRBV28,medium-sized
ASSVAGASNTEAF,TRBV9,many
ASSFVQGAGELF,TRBV5-1,-
ASSLSTMGNQPQH,TRBV12-3/TRBV12-4,many
ASSFGRGRSEQY,TRBV12-3/TRBV12-4,many
ASSARGQGDDGYT,TRBV2,once
ASQHSNQPQH,TRBV6-5,many
ASRSLARSTEAF,TRBV5-6,-
ASLTTGTGGTEAF,TRBV12-3/TRBV12-4,-
ASSPGQGPLGGYT,TRBV6-1,-
ASSFLDRGFGYT,TRBV28,many
SAVGPKNIQY,TRBV20-1,many
ASRGDRGREGYT,TRBV6-1,-
ASSRAGTGNQPQH,TRBV11-2,many
ASSYPDPNSGNTIY,TRBV12-3/TRBV12-4,many
ASRTTPGAKNYEQY,TRBV5-5,few